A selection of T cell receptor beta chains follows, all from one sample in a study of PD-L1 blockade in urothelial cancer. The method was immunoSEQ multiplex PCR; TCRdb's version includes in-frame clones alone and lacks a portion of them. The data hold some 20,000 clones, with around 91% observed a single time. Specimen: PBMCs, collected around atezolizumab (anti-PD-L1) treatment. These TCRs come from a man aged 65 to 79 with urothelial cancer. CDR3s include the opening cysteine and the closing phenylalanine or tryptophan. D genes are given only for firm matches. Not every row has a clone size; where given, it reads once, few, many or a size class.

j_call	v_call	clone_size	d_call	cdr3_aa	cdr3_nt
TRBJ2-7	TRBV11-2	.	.	CASRGLGAHEQYF	TGTGCCAGCAGGGGATTGGGGGCCCACGAGCAGTACTTC
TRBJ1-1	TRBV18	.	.	CASSEDMNTEAFF	TGTGCCAGCTCCGAGGACATGAACACTGAAGCTTTCTTT
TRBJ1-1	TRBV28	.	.	CASRGFRIEAFF	TGTGCCAGCAGGGGCTTTAGGATTGAAGCTTTCTTT
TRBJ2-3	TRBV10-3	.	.	CAITTGIATDTQYF	TGTGCCATCACCACAGGGATTGCCACAGATACGCAGTATTTT
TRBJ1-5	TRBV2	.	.	CASGQGRFGQPQHF	TGTGCCAGCGGCCAGGGAAGGTTTGGTCAGCCCCAGCATTTT
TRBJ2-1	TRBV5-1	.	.	CASSDLSGGNEQFF	TGCGCCAGCAGCGACCTTAGCGGAGGGAATGAGCAGTTCTTC
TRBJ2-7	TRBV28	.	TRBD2	CASRPTSGGRSYEQYF	TGTGCCAGCAGGCCGACTAGCGGGGGGAGGTCCTACGAGCAGTACTTC
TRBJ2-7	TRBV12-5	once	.	CASALAGGIYEQYF	TGTGCTAGTGCCCTGGCGGGCGGGATCTACGAGCAGTACTTC
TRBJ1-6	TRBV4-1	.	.	CASSQLIAGANSPLHF	TGCGCCAGCAGCCAATTGATTGCAGGGGCCAATTCACCCCTCCACTTT
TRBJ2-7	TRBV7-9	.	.	CASSFMDSFYEQYF	TGTGCCAGCAGCTTTATGGACAGCTTCTACGAGCAGTACTTC
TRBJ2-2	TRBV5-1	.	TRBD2	CASSLDPQRGATGELFF	TGCGCCAGCAGCTTGGACCCTCAGCGGGGGGCCACCGGGGAGCTGTTTTTT
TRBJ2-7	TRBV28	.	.	CASSLTSSPGEQYF	TGTGCCAGCAGCCTTACTAGCTCCCCGGGCGAGCAGTACTTC
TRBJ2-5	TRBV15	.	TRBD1	CATSRDGTGQETQYF	TGTGCCACCAGCAGAGACGGGACAGGGCAAGAGACCCAGTACTTC
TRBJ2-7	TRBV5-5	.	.	CASSLTGYEQYF	TGTGCCAGCAGCTTGACCGGCTACGAGCAGTACTTC
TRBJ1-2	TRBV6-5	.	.	CASNTGSAEGYTF	TGTGCCAGCAATACGGGGTCGGCGGAGGGCTACACCTTC
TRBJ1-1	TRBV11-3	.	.	CASSLTGWTEAFF	TGTGCCAGCAGCTTAACAGGGTGGACTGAAGCTTTCTTT
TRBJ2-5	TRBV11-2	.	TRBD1	CASSLGTGEWETQYF	TGTGCCAGCAGCTTAGGGACAGGGGAGTGGGAGACCCAGTACTTC
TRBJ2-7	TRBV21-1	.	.	CASTKSGMSRVAGTYEQYF	TGTGCCAGCACCAAATCCGGGATGTCTAGGGTAGCGGGGACCTACGAGCAGTACTTC
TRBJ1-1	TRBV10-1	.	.	CASKGEQTLNTEAFF	TGCGCCAGCAAAGGGGAACAGACATTAAACACTGAAGCTTTCTTT
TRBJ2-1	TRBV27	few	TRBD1	CASSFGQGAQGQFF	TGTGCCAGCAGTTTTGGACAGGGGGCCCAGGGGCAGTTCTTC
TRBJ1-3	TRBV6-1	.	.	CASSEAPGGVSGNTIYF	TGTGCCAGCAGTGAAGCCCCTGGCGGGGTCTCTGGAAACACCATATATTTT
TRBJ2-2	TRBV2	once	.	CASRNRANTGELFF	TGTGCCAGCAGGAACAGGGCGAACACCGGGGAGCTGTTTTTT
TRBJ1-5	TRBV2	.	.	CASTQTDTSNQPQHF	TGTGCCAGCACTCAAACGGACACCAGCAATCAGCCCCAGCATTTT
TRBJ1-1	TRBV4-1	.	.	CASSSPPVLREAFF	TGCGCCAGCAGCTCTCCCCCAGTGCTTCGGGAGGCTTTCTTT
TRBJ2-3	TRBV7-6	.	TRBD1	CASSPGTDVADTQYF	TGTGCCAGCAGCCCGGGGACAGACGTCGCAGATACGCAGTATTTT
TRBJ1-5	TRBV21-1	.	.	CASRLPYGTVVSSPKPQHF	TGTGCCAGCAGGCTTCCTTACGGGACAGTCGTCTCTTCCCCGAAGCCCCAGCATTTT
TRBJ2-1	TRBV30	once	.	CAWTSLREARGQFF	TGTGCCTGGACCTCCCTTCGTGAGGCTAGAGGGCAGTTCTTC
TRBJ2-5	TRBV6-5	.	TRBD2	CASRLAGGPQETQYF	TGTGCCAGCAGACTAGCGGGGGGCCCTCAAGAGACCCAGTACTTC
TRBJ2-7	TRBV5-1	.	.	CASSPGQVSYEQYF	TGCGCCAGCAGCCCGGGACAAGTCTCCTACGAGCAGTACTTC
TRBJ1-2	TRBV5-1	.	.	CASSLDNSARGYGYTF	TGCGCCAGCAGCTTGGATAATAGTGCCCGAGGCTATGGCTACACCTTC
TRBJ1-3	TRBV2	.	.	CASSSQGTGNTIYF	TGTGCCAGCAGTTCACAGGGTACTGGAAACACCATATATTTT
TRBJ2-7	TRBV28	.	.	CASGSSYEQYF	TGTGCCAGCGGCTCCTCCTACGAGCAGTACTTC
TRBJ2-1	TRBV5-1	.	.	CASSFSRDYEQFF	TGCGCCAGCAGCTTTAGCAGGGACTATGAGCAGTTCTTC
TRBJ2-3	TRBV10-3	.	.	CAISDLDRDTQYF	TGTGCCATCAGTGACTTGGACAGAGATACGCAGTATTTT
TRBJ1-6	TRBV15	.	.	CATSFPGAGRNSPLHF	TGTGCCACCAGCTTCCCTGGTGCGGGCCGGAATTCACCCCTCCACTTT
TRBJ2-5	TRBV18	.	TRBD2	CASSPRSGGLQETQYF	TGTGCCAGCTCACCAAGGAGCGGGGGACTCCAAGAGACCCAGTACTTC
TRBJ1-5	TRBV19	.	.	CASSIGGNGQPQHF	TGTGCCAGTAGTATCGGAGGGAATGGTCAGCCCCAGCATTTT
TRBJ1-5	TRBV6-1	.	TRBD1	CASSLGQGGQPQHF	TGTGCCAGCAGCTTGGGACAGGGCGGGCAGCCCCAGCATTTT
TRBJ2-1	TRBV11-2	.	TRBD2	CASSSLSRLAGGNEQFF	TGTGCCAGCAGCTCACTATCTAGACTAGCGGGGGGCAATGAGCAGTTCTTC
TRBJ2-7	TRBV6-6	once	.	CASSWQVGEQYF	TGTGCCAGCAGTTGGCAGGTAGGCGAGCAGTACTTC
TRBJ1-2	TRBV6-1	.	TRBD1	CASRKDRGIYGYTF	TGTGCCAGCAGGAAGGACAGGGGCATCTATGGCTACACCTTC
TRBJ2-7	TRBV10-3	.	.	CAIRDSEDEQYF	TGTGCCATCAGGGACAGTGAGGACGAGCAGTACTTC
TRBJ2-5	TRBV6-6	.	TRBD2	CASSSGGQPTQYF	TGTGCCAGCAGCAGCGGGGGGCAACCGACCCAGTACTTC
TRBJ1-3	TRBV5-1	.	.	CASSSGSSGNTIYF	TGCGCCAGCAGCTCGGGTTCTTCTGGAAACACCATATATTTT
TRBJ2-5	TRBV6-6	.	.	CASSYFGREETQYF	TGTGCCAGCAGTTACTTTGGCAGGGAAGAGACCCAGTACTTC
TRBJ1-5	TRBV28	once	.	CASSLSGPSNQPQHF	TGTGCCAGCAGTTTATCAGGGCCTAGCAATCAGCCCCAGCATTTT
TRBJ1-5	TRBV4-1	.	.	CASSQENRAQGQPQHF	TGCGCCAGCAGCCAAGAGAACAGGGCCCAGGGCCAGCCCCAGCATTTT
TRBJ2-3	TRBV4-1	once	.	CASSQGELFRYF	TGCGCCAGCAGCCAAGGGGAGCTTTTTCGGTATTTT
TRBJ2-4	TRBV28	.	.	CATTDRGDIQYF	TGTGCCACCACGGACAGAGGAGACATTCAGTACTTC
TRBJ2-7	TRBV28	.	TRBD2	CASMGGVSYEQYF	TGTGCCAGCATGGGGGGGGTCTCCTACGAGCAGTACTTC